The T cell receptor beta chain described here comes from a study of T-cell reconstitution after alpha-beta-depleted transplantation in children. In its sample, this clonotype was seen many times. V lost 5 bases to trimming and J lost 4 bases; unmatched junction nucleotides: 4. CDR3 length: 14 amino acids. CDR1 and CDR2 from the germline V gene are ENHRY and SYGVKD. Library preparation (for TCRbeta) was performed with unique molecular identifiers. TCRdb passed the PCR reads through MiXCR, listing each CDR3 protein once. Of a few hundred thousand distinct CDR3 sequences in the sample, about a tenth were seen once.

Here the sequenced sample was PBMCs from the stem cell graft donor, taken from the stem cell graft. This clonotype was obtained from a human donor who donated a stem cell graft to a child with acute myeloid leukemia. The chain uses TRBV10-3 and TRBJ2-3; 9 bases match TRBD2. The CDR3 is CAISRLAESDTQYF. CDR3 coding DNA: TGTGCCATCAGTCGACTAGCGGAATCAGATACGCAGTATTTT.